This record covers a single T cell receptor (beta chain). Under the authors' procedure: Amplification with reference gene primers provided the estimates of nucleated cell counts. Only in-frame clones appear in the TCRdb table, and some are missing; sequencing was by immunoSEQ multiplex PCR. V, J and clone size were drawn from that table, and D and trimming were deduced from the DNA. Seen here are about 41,000 clones, around nine tenths observed once, and the top ten hold more than 4.5%. This specimen belongs to a study of blood T cell repertoires in COVID-19. About the research overall: Sites across the United States, Italy and Spain contributed samples from acute and convalescent COVID-19. T cells, B-cell-depleted T cells, or PBMCs supplied cDNA or gDNA.

Germline CDR1 reads SGHRS; CDR2 reads YFSETQ. The CDR3 extends over 13 amino acids. Trimming took 0 bases from V and 3 from J, leaving 7 bases between them. Sequenced material: peripheral blood. The origin of this receptor is a human donor in a cohort sampled during active COVID-19. The J gene is TRBJ2-7, the V gene TRBV5-1; unclear D gene. As DNA, the CDR3 is TGCGCCAGCAGCTTGGAGTCTAGCTACGAGCAGTACTTC. Protein product: CASSLESSYEQYF.